The 3 T cell receptor beta chains in this list originate from one sample, sequenced in a study of cytomegalovirus exposure and HLA in healthy donors. The PCR ran on 60 Vbeta and 13 Jbeta primers. Profiled with immunoSEQ multiplex PCR; TCRdb holds only in-frame clones, not every one. The sample has roughly 160,000 clones, about 80% seen once; the top ten hold over 1%. Sequencing was carried out using PBMCs. All receptors come from a woman aged 45 to 65 in good health and CMV-seronegative.

The chain carries TRBV5-4 and TRBJ2-7, with TRBD2 as a possible D gene (6 bases). The CDR3 is made up of 15 amino acids. CDR1 is SGHNT, CDR2 YYREEE, per germline (reference sequence). V was cut by 0 bases and J by 3 bases, with 13 bases left in between. The CDR3 region is CASSLGGGINYEQYF. In nucleotides, the CDR3 is TGTGCCAGCAGCTTGGGAGGCGGGATCAACTACGAGCAGTACTTC.

The chain combines TRBV2 with TRBJ1-5, with TRBD1 matching 12 bases. V gave up 6 bases and J gave up 6 bases; unmatched junction bases: 12. The CDR3 is made up of 17 amino acids. CDR1 is SNHLY and CDR2 is FYNNEI in the germline V gene. CDR3 sequence reads: CASRKGQGAFEGQPQHF. CDR3 in DNA: TGTGCCAGCAGGAAGGGACAGGGGGCGTTTGAAGGTCAGCCCCAGCATTTT.

This chain uses TRBV7-2 with TRBJ2-2; TRBD2 agrees at 9 bases. The CDR3 loop spans 16 amino acids. Germline trimming cut 1 base from V and 7 bases from J; bases unmatched to any gene: 7. From germline, CDR1 is SGHTA and CDR2 FQGNSA. The CDR3 region has the DNA TGTGCCAGCAGCTTAGGCGGGGGGGCCAAAGGCGGGGAGCTGTTTTTT. Its translation: CASSLGGGAKGGELFF.